This T cell receptor beta chain stems from a study of OX40 agonist ivuxolimab in advanced cancers. Study results and caveats: At doses 0.1 to 3.0 mg/kg, CD4+ and CD8+ clones expanded.

The protocol was immunoSEQ multiplex PCR, while the TCRdb copy is restricted to in-frame clones and leaves out a portion. The sample yields roughly 100,000 clones, approximately 90% seen once. About this clone: The antigen is undetermined.

V lost 3 bases and J lost 6, with 6 bases in between. The germline CDR1 and CDR2 sequences are SGHTA and FQGTGA. This CDR3 has 13 residues. The gene calls are TRBV7-3 and TRBJ1-6, with D unclear. The sample here was CD4+ or CD8+ T cells sorted from blood, taken in a trial of the OX40 agonist ivuxolimab. This receptor was identified in an adult with an advanced solid tumor such as melanoma, head and neck, liver or kidney cancer. The CDR3 region has the DNA TGTGCCAGCAGCTTCTCAGTTAATTCACCCCTCCACTTT. This sequence encodes CASSFSVNSPLHF.